These 3 T cell receptor beta chains were all obtained from the same sample, sequenced in a study of blood T cell repertoires in COVID-19. Produced via immunoSEQ multiplex PCR; TCRdb's table is partial and in-frame only. This table has about 200,000 clones, 78% appearing once. Sequencing was carried out using peripheral blood. All receptors come from an elderly woman with active or convalescent COVID-19.

This sequence joins TRBV4-1 and TRBJ2-3, with D perhaps matching TRBD1 (5 bases). Germline V gives CDR1 MGHRA, CDR2 YSYEKL. The CDR3 covers 15 residues. V was shortened by 1 base and J by 3 bases, with 11 bases between the two germline ends. The CDR3 region has the DNA TGCGCCAGCAGCCAAGTTCTTCCAGGGACAGATACGCAGTATTTT. Protein product: CASSQVLPGTDTQYF.

The chain links TRBV7-2 to TRBJ1-5, with a possible D match to TRBD1 (6 bases). V was shortened by 4 bases and J by 4 bases, with 11 bases between the two germline ends. The CDR3 spans 14 residues. CDR1 is SGHTA, CDR2 FQGNSA, per germline. The CDR3 spells CASSSWTANQPQHF. In DNA, the CDR3 is TGTGCCAGCAGCTCATGGACAGCGAATCAGCCCCAGCATTTT.

The V and J genes are TRBV4-2 and TRBJ1-2; maybe TRBD1 (6 bases). The CDR3 contains 15 residues. V was clipped by 2 bases and J by 4 bases, with 14 bases between them. Germline V gives CDR1 LGHNA, CDR2 YNFKEQ. DNA of the CDR3: TGTGCCAGCAGCCAATCACAGGGTCGAGGCTATGGCTACACCTTC. Its protein product is CASSQSQGRGYGYTF.